The 13 T cell receptor beta chains presented below share a single source sample, sequenced in a study of shared clonotypes between healthy human individuals. TCRdb keeps only in-frame clones here, not all; method: immunoSEQ multiplex PCR. The sample contains 2 million to 2.5 million clones, more than 85% of which appear only once. What was sequenced was naive CD4+ T cells from PBMCs. The subset was: CD45RA+ positively selected. The receptor set was obtained from a man aged 18-30 years in good health. Some clones in this sample may be carry-over from other donors' samples.

The chain has TRBV6-5 and TRBJ2-7, with unresolved D. V was trimmed by 2 bases and J by 5 bases, leaving 10 bases between them. Germline V lookup: CDR1 MNHEY, CDR2 SVGAGI. The CDR3 covers 13 residues. CDR3 residues: CASSYDRAHEQYF. The CDR3 nucleotides are TGTGCCAGCAGTTACGATAGGGCTCACGAGCAGTACTTC.

This chain uses TRBV11-1 with TRBJ2-7, with TRBD2 matching 7 bases. The CDR3 covers 14 residues. Germline V gene sequence: CDR1 SGHAT, CDR2 FQDESV (reference sequence). Germline trimming cut 5 bases from V and 0 bases from J; bases unmatched to any gene: 4. The CDR3 region is CASSGGGNSYEQYF. The CDR3 DNA follows: TGTGCCAGCAGCGGGGGGGGTAACTCCTACGAGCAGTACTTC.

The genes are TRBV7-9 and TRBJ1-1, with 12 bases fitting TRBD1. The junction had 4 bases not matched to a gene; V was cut back by 1 base and J by 4 bases. CDR1 and CDR2 from the germline V gene are SEHNR and FQNEAQ (reference sequence). The CDR3 covers 16 residues. The CDR3 is CASSLGRGQGATEAFF. In nucleotides, the CDR3 is TGTGCCAGCAGCTTAGGCCGGGGACAGGGGGCCACTGAAGCTTTCTTT.

This chain links TRBV9 with TRBJ2-1, with TRBD2 matching over 10 bases. Germline V gene data show CDR1 as SGDLS and CDR2 as YYNGEE. The CDR3 totals 15 residues. V was pared by 4 bases and J by 2 bases, with 3 bases of the junction left unmatched. The DNA of the CDR3 is TGTGCCAGCAGCCCCCTAGCGGGGGCCTACAATGAGCAGTTCTTC. It yields the protein CASSPLAGAYNEQFF. The full variable domain, completed using reference TRBV9 and TRBJ2-1, is DSGVTQTPKHLITATGQRVTLRCSPRSGDLSVYWYQQSLDQGLQFLIQYYNGEERAKGNILERFSAQQFPDLHSELNLSSLELGDSALYFCASSPLAGAYNEQFFGPGTRLTVL.

The J gene is TRBJ2-5, the V gene TRBV7-9; D gene unclear. This CDR3 has 13 residues. V was shortened by 5 bases and J by 2 bases, with 9 bases between the two germline ends. CDR1 and CDR2 from the germline V gene are SEHNR and FQNEAQ (reference sequence). The CDR3 loop is CASSRWIQETQYF. The CDR3 nucleotides read TGTGCCAGCAGCCGATGGATTCAAGAGACCCAGTACTTC.

The genes are TRBV18 and TRBJ2-7, with 14 positions matching TRBD2. The CDR3 consists of 18 residues. V lost 2 bases, J lost 4 bases, and 10 bases stayed unmatched. Germline V CDR1 and CDR2: KGHSH, LQKENI. DNA for the CDR3: TGTGCCAGCTCACCAAAACTACCGGGACTAGCGGGAGCATACGAGCAGTACTTC. Amino acid sequence: CASSPKLPGLAGAYEQYF.

This clone was picked up a small number of times. The chain carries TRBV19 and TRBJ2-7, with TRBD1 matching 9 bases. Trimming cost V 6 bases and J 5 bases; bases outside gene matches: 8. The germline V gene has CDR1 LNHDA and CDR2 SQIVND (reference sequence). CDR3 length: 14 amino acids. The DNA of the CDR3 is TGTGCCAGTAGGCCGGGACAGGGTTTGCACGAGCAGTACTTC. Protein: CASRPGQGLHEQYF.

J is TRBJ1-1 and V is TRBV6-6; 8 positions agree with TRBD1. In germline, CDR1 is MNHNY, CDR2 SVGAGI (reference sequence). J gave up 4 bases and V 6 bases, and 13 bases lay outside the gene matches. This CDR3 is 16 amino acids long. The CDR3 protein is CASSFGTGSRGTEAFF. For the CDR3, the DNA is TGTGCCAGCAGCTTCGGGACAGGCAGCAGGGGCACTGAAGCTTTCTTT.

This clone was recorded a few times. J is TRBJ2-7 and V is TRBV29-1; 10 positions agree with TRBD1. Trimming cost V 6 bases and J 5 bases; bases outside gene matches: 10. The CDR3 loop spans 14 amino acids. Germline CDR1 and CDR2: SQVTM and ANQGSEA. The CDR3: CSVAPGQGRHEQYF. CDR3 sequence (DNA): TGCAGCGTCGCCCCGGGACAGGGGCGCCACGAGCAGTACTTC.

This chain links TRBV5-1 with TRBJ1-5; D might be TRBD1 (5 bases). Germline V CDR1 and CDR2: SGHRS, YFSETQ. This CDR3 has 15 amino acids. Trimming removed 4 bases at V and 7 bases at J, with 18 bases between. CDR3 nucleotides: TGCGCCAGCAGCATAGGAGCAGGGTTCGACCAGCCCCAGCATTTT. Protein sequence: CASSIGAGFDQPQHF.

This chain joins TRBV18 and TRBJ2-7; 12 bases are shared with TRBD2. CDR3 length: 17 amino acids. The germline V gene encodes CDR1 KGHSH and CDR2 LQKENI. V was clipped by 4 bases and J by 0 bases; unmatched bases: 7. The CDR3 here is CASSQGTSGFSSYEQYF. The CDR3 nucleotides read TGTGCCAGCTCACAAGGGACTAGCGGGTTTAGCTCCTACGAGCAGTACTTC.

The V gene is TRBV6-5, the J gene TRBJ1-1, with D perhaps TRBD1 (5 bases). There are 14 residues in the CDR3. Germline-derived CDR1 and CDR2 are MNHEY and SVGAGI. The V end was cut by 2 bases, the J end by 1 base, with 8 bases between. The CDR3 region is CASSYDGGNTEAFF. The CDR3 bases are TGTGCCAGCAGTTACGATGGGGGGAACACTGAAGCTTTCTTT.

The CDR3 sequence: CAWSPRPLAGGSRKSSYEQYF. CDR3 sequence (DNA): TGTGCCTGGAGTCCCCGCCCACTAGCGGGAGGCTCCCGGAAATCTTCCTACGAGCAGTACTTC. The rearrangement uses TRBV30 and TRBJ2-7, with 12 bases that match TRBD2. Germline values: CDR1 GTSNPN, CDR2 SVGIG (reference sequence). There are 21 residues in the CDR3. The V segment lost 2 bases and the J segment 1 base; nucleotides outside the gene matches: 21. The full variable domain, rest sourced from reference TRBV30 and TRBJ2-7, is SQTIHQWPATLVQPVGSPLSLECTVEGTSNPNLYWYRQAAGRGLQLLFYSVGIGQISSEVPQNLSASRPQDRQFILSSKKLLLSDSGFYLCAWSPRPLAGGSRKSSYEQYFGPGTRLTVT.